This T cell receptor beta chain originates from a study of shared clonotypes between healthy human individuals. For the study at large: Donors, aged 18 to 49, were a couple of women and a few men.

The study's findings and limits: Clonotype sharing across donors was expected to vary with sequencing depth.

The data were produced by immunoSEQ multiplex PCR, yet TCRdb's version contains in-frame clones alone and is incomplete. The sample has millions of clones, about 92% seen once; the top ten hold 0.14%. V was cut by 5 bases and J by 0 bases, with 14 bases left in between. Germline lookup yields CDR1 SEHNR and CDR2 FQNEAQ (reference sequence). CDR3 size: 16 residues. Comments on this clone: Its antigen is not known.

The chain uses TRBV7-9 and TRBJ1-3; D ambiguous. This sequence originates from a young man in good health. Material for sequencing was naive CD4+ T cells sorted from blood. Subset meaning: CD45RA+ positively selected. The CDR3 DNA reads TGTGCCAGCAGCCCCGGGAGCTCGAGCTCTGGAAACACCATATATTTT. This translates into CASSPGSSSSGNTIYF. Looking up the rest from reference TRBV7-9 and TRBJ1-3 gives the full variable domain: DTGVSQNPRHKITKRGQNVTFRCDPISEHNRLYWYRQTLGQGPEFLTYFQNEAQLEKSRLLSDRFSAERPKGSFSTLEIQRTEQGDSAMYLCASSPGSSSSGNTIYFGEGSWLTVV.